These 32 T cell receptor beta chains were all obtained from the same sample, sequenced in a study of blood T cell repertoires in COVID-19. Clones were read by immunoSEQ multiplex PCR, and TCRdb kept only the in-frame ones, dropping some. In the table there are over 95,000 clones, around 83% of which are singletons. The sequencing input was peripheral blood. The source of these receptors is a woman aged 55 to 70 with COVID-19, enrolled during active disease.

The chain carries TRBV9 and TRBJ2-6, with D unclear. CDR3 length equals 14 residues. V gave up 0 bases and J gave up 2 bases, with 3 bases separating them. Germline CDR1 SGDLS, CDR2 YYNGEE. CDR3 loop: CASSVVTGANVLTF. The DNA of the CDR3 is TGTGCCAGCAGCGTAGTTACTGGGGCCAACGTCCTGACTTTC.

This chain links TRBV18 with TRBJ2-1, with TRBD1 matching 11 bases. CDR3 size: 15 residues. CDR1 is KGHSH and CDR2 is LQKENI in the germline V gene. V dropped 6 bases and J dropped 5; count of bases not matched to a gene: 6. CDR3 sequence (DNA): TGTGCCAGCTCGGGGACAGGGGGAATAGACAATGAGCAGTTCTTC. Translated: CASSGTGGIDNEQFF. Complete variable domain (other parts from reference TRBV18 and TRBJ2-1): NAGVMQNPRHLVRRRGQEARLRCSPMKGHSHVYWYRQLPEEGLKFMVYLQKENIIDESGMPKERFSAEFPKEGPSILRIQQVVRGDSAAYFCASSGTGGIDNEQFFGPGTRLTVL.

The J gene is TRBJ2-7, the V gene TRBV2, with D uncertain. CDR3 size: 14 residues. The germline V gene has CDR1 SNHLY and CDR2 FYNNEI. V shed 3 bases and J shed 0 bases, with 9 bases lying between them. This CDR3 reads CASSDPISSYEQYF. CDR3 DNA sequence: TGTGCCAGCAGTGACCCCATTAGCTCCTACGAGCAGTACTTC.

V and J are TRBV24-1 and TRBJ2-5; D uncertain. V was shortened by 3 bases and J by 3 bases, with 7 bases between the two germline ends. The CDR3 totals 13 residues. Germline CDR1 is KGHDR and CDR2 is SFDVKD. CDR3 in amino acids: CATSDHLKETQYF. CDR3 sequence (DNA): TGTGCCACCAGTGATCACCTAAAAGAGACCCAGTACTTC.

The chain links TRBV15 to TRBJ1-2, with a possible D match to TRBD1 (6 bases). Germline V CDR1 and CDR2: LNHNV, YYDKDF (reference sequence). This CDR3 is 13 amino acids long. V lost 1 base and J lost 5, with 8 bases in between. The CDR3 region has the DNA TGTGCCACCAGCAGAGGGACAGCTTATGGCTACACCTTC. Translation: CATSRGTAYGYTF.

CDR3 region: CASSLVTVNTEAFF. In DNA form, the CDR3 reads TGTGCCAGCAGCCTAGTGACAGTGAACACTGAAGCTTTCTTT. The J gene is TRBJ1-1, the V gene TRBV7-9; possibly TRBD1 for D (5 bases). This CDR3 spans 14 amino acids. The V end was cut by 5 bases, the J end by 0 bases, with 10 bases between. In germline, CDR1 is SEHNR, CDR2 FQNEAQ (reference sequence).

The chain recombines TRBV7-2 with TRBJ2-1; D is possibly TRBD2 (6 bases). V was clipped by 2 bases and J by 5 bases, with 22 bases between them. The germline CDR1 and CDR2 sequences are SGHTA and FQGNSA. CDR3 length: 18 amino acids. The CDR3 loop reads CASSLISGGATPDNEQFF. CDR3 DNA: TGTGCCAGCAGCTTAATCTCTGGCGGGGCGACCCCAGACAATGAGCAGTTCTTC. Supplemented by reference TRBV7-2 and TRBJ2-1, the full variable domain reads GAGVSQSPSNKVTEKGKDVELRCDPISGHTALYWYRQSLGQGLEFLIYFQGNSAPDKSGLPSDRFSAERTGGSVSTLTIQRTQQEDSAVYLCASSLISGGATPDNEQFFGPGTRLTVL.

This chain connects TRBV4-1 to TRBJ2-2; 8 positions match TRBD2. The V gene end was trimmed by 3 bases and the J gene end by 6 bases; junction bases not matched to a gene: 6. Germline V gene sequence: CDR1 MGHRA, CDR2 YSYEKL. The CDR3 is 15 residues long. The CDR3 nucleotides read TGCGCCAGCAGCCACTTAGCAGCGGGGGCCGGGGAGCTGTTTTTT. Translated: CASSHLAAGAGELFF.

CDR3 region: CASSFYAPSRGRAFF. The CDR3 nucleotides are TGTGCCAGCAGTTTTTACGCCCCTTCAAGGGGAAGAGCTTTCTTT. The rearrangement links TRBV28 to TRBJ1-1; TRBD1 might be the D (5 bases). Trimming removed 3 bases from V and 10 bases from J, with 21 bases in between. This CDR3 is built from 15 residues. From germline, CDR1 is MDHEN and CDR2 SYDVKM.

This chain connects TRBV9 to TRBJ2-6, with D possibly TRBD1 on 6 matching bases. V was shortened by 8 bases and J by 4 bases, with 22 bases between the two germline ends. This CDR3 comprises 17 residues. Germline assignment: CDR1 SGDLS and CDR2 YYNGEE. Here the CDR3 DNA reads TGTGCCAGAGCTTCAGACAGGTTCCTTTTGGGGGCCAACGTCCTGACTTTC. It specifies CARASDRFLLGANVLTF.

The V call is TRBV10-3, the J call TRBJ1-2, with TRBD1 matching over 10 bases. This CDR3 is built from 14 residues. Losses at the gene ends were 2 bases for V and 6 bases for J; bases not matched to a gene: 3. Germline CDR1 is ENHRY and CDR2 is SYGVKD. The CDR3 sequence: CAISEAGTGDGYTF. CDR3 nucleotide sequence: TGTGCCATCAGTGAGGCCGGGACAGGGGATGGCTACACCTTC.

The V and J genes are TRBV9 and TRBJ2-3; TRBD1 is a possible D gene (6 bases). Germline lookup yields CDR1 SGDLS and CDR2 YYNGEE. The CDR3 runs 14 residues. Deletions cut 4 bases from V and 2 bases from J, with 11 bases between. The CDR3 DNA is TGTGCCAGCAGCATGGACAGCTCCACAGATACGCAGTATTTT. It translates to CASSMDSSTDTQYF.

The rearrangement links TRBV27 to TRBJ1-1; D possibly corresponds to TRBD1 (6 bases). Germline V CDR1 and CDR2: MNHEY, SMNVEV (reference sequence). The CDR3 has 14 residues. V was pared by 7 bases and J by 1 base, with 13 bases between. CDR3 amino acids: CASTTTGRNTEAFF. The CDR3 nucleotides read TGTGCCAGCACTACGACAGGCCGGAACACTGAAGCTTTCTTT.

This chain uses TRBV4-1 with TRBJ1-4; a possible D gene is TRBD1 (6 bases). Between the trimmed V and J ends, which lost 5 bases and 8 bases, there was a span of 21 bases. CDR1 MGHRA and CDR2 YSYEKL come from the germline V gene. The CDR3 is made up of 16 amino acids. For the CDR3, the DNA is TGCGCCAGCAGCGAATTTCCCAGGGGAAGAAGGGAAAAACTGTTTTTT. This encodes CASSEFPRGRREKLFF.

The chain carries TRBV9 and TRBJ2-6, with no clear D. The CDR3 loop spans 15 amino acids. The V and J ends lost 4 bases and 2 bases respectively, with 10 bases between them. Germline values: CDR1 SGDLS, CDR2 YYNGEE. This CDR3 is CASSNLGPGANVLTF. The CDR3 DNA reads TGTGCCAGCAGCAACTTGGGCCCTGGGGCCAACGTCCTGACTTTC.

This sequence joins TRBV6-6 and TRBJ1-5; D remains unclear. Trimming cost V 0 bases and J 9 bases, with 12 bases left between them. The V gene's germline CDR1 is MNHNY and CDR2 SVGAGI (reference sequence). The CDR3 sequence is 14 residues long. This CDR3 reads CASSYSTVSMPQHF. CDR3 DNA: TGTGCCAGCAGTTACTCAACGGTGTCAATGCCCCAGCATTTT.

J is TRBJ1-1 and V is TRBV2, with D perhaps matching TRBD1 (5 bases). The CDR3 runs to 17 residues. V was clipped by 4 bases and J by 1 base, with 19 bases between them. The germline gives CDR1 SNHLY, CDR2 FYNNEI. In DNA, the CDR3 is TGTGCCAGCAGTGGGGACCCCGGGGGAAGGGGGAACACTGAAGCTTTCTTT. Encoded protein: CASSGDPGGRGNTEAFF.

This chain uses TRBV9 with TRBJ1-2; a possible D gene is TRBD1 (6 bases). Between the trimmed V and J ends, which lost 3 bases and 5 bases, there was a span of 8 bases. The length of the CDR3 is 12 residues. The V gene's germline CDR1 is SGDLS and CDR2 YYNGEE. CDR3 amino acids: CASSATGYGYTF. DNA of the CDR3: TGTGCCAGCAGCGCGACAGGTTATGGCTACACCTTC.

The rearrangement uses TRBV3-1 (or the pseudogene TRBV3-2) and TRBJ2-1, with 14 nucleotides matching TRBD2. This CDR3 has 24 residues. Per the germline V gene, CDR1 is LGHDT and CDR2 is YNNKEL (reference sequence). V lost 2 bases to trimming and J lost 2 bases; unmatched junction nucleotides: 23. DNA of the CDR3: TGTGCCAGCAGCCAAACTACTCGCCACCCTACCGGGACTAGCGGGGGCCTTACCTACAATGAGCAGTTCTTC. This sequence encodes CASSQTTRHPTGTSGGLTYNEQFF.

The chain couples TRBV27 to TRBJ1-1; possibly TRBD1 for D (5 bases). V lost 3 bases and J 0 bases, leaving 8 bases between the germline ends. The CDR3 has 14 amino acids. The germline gives CDR1 MNHEY, CDR2 SMNVEV (reference sequence). CDR3 DNA sequence: TGTGCCAGCAGTTTGACAGAGTTGAACACTGAAGCTTTCTTT. Protein product: CASSLTELNTEAFF.

The rearrangement uses TRBV27 and TRBJ2-7; tentatively, D is TRBD1 (6 bases). The germline CDR1 and CDR2 sequences are MNHEY and SMNVEV (reference sequence). The ends were cut back, 5 bases at V and 3 bases at J, with 17 bases in the middle. The CDR3 is 15 residues long. CDR3 amino acids: CASSNHWTDSYEQYF. The CDR3 DNA sequence: TGTGCCAGCAGTAACCACTGGACAGATAGCTACGAGCAGTACTTC.

The chain combines TRBV7-2 with TRBJ2-1; TRBD1 agrees at 7 bases. V lost 5 bases to trimming and J lost 1 base; unmatched junction nucleotides: 8. The germline V gene encodes CDR1 SGHTA and CDR2 FQGNSA. CDR3 size: 16 residues. CDR3 coding DNA: TGTGCCAGCAGCATCAGGACAGGAGCTTCCTACAATGAGCAGTTCTTC. Amino acids: CASSIRTGASYNEQFF.

This clone turned up a few times. This rearrangement joins TRBV28 to TRBJ1-5, with a tentative D call TRBD1 (5 bases). The CDR3 is 13 amino acids. Germline loops: CDR1 MDHEN, CDR2 SYDVKM. V was pared by 8 bases and J by 1 base, with 9 bases between. As DNA, the CDR3 is TGTGCCAGCCTTGACAGCAGCAATCAGCCCCAGCATTTT. This gives the protein CASLDSSNQPQHF.

The CDR3 nucleotides read TGTGCCAGCAGTTACGGGACTCACTTTTTTGAAGCTTTCTTT. It translates to CASSYGTHFFEAFF. The V gene is TRBV6-5, the J gene TRBJ1-1, with D possibly matching TRBD1 (5 bases). The germline V gene encodes CDR1 MNHEY and CDR2 SVGAGI. Trimming pared 2 bases from V and 7 bases from J, leaving 14 bases between. This CDR3 has 14 residues.

J is TRBJ1-2 and V is TRBV5-1; 7 bases match TRBD1. The V gene end was trimmed by 0 bases and the J gene end by 5 bases; junction bases not matched to a gene: 7. Germline V lookup: CDR1 SGHRS, CDR2 YFSETQ. This CDR3 has 15 residues. CDR3 sequence (DNA): TGCGCCAGCAGCTTGGATGGACAGGAGAGGTATGGCTACACCTTC. This codes for CASSLDGQERYGYTF.

This chain uses TRBV7-8 with TRBJ2-7; D not resolved. The germline V gene encodes CDR1 SGHVS and CDR2 FQNEAQ. With 5 bases removed from V and 1 base from J, the gap between germline ends came to 12 bases. The CDR3 is 14 amino acids. The CDR3 sequence: CASSPLTQSYEQYF. The CDR3 region has the DNA TGTGCCAGCAGCCCGCTGACTCAATCCTACGAGCAGTACTTC.

The chain is built from TRBV7-6 and TRBJ2-7, with 7 bases identical to TRBD1. J lost 2 bases, V lost 2 bases, and 6 bases had no gene match. CDR1 and CDR2 (germline): SGHVS, FNYEAQ. There are 15 residues in the CDR3. DNA for the CDR3: TGTGCCAGCAGCTTAAAACAGGGGAGAACCTACGAGCAGTACTTC. Translated, it gives CASSLKQGRTYEQYF.

The V call is TRBV29-1, the J call TRBJ1-2, with D uncertain. Germline lookup yields CDR1 SQVTM and CDR2 ANQGSEA. Trimming took 4 bases from V and 6 from J, leaving 6 bases between them. There are 10 residues in the CDR3. The CDR3 nucleotides are TGCAGCGTTGGGAGAGATGGCTACACCTTC. Protein product: CSVGRDGYTF.

This sequence joins TRBV19 and TRBJ1-1; maybe TRBD1 (5 bases). CDR3 length equals 15 residues. CDR1 and CDR2 from the germline V gene are LNHDA and SQIVND (reference sequence). Trimming removed 2 bases from V and 1 base from J, with 11 bases in between. The DNA for the CDR3 is TGTGCCAGTAGTATAAGTGGGGCCCAGAACACTGAAGCTTTCTTT. Residues: CASSISGAQNTEAFF.

The chain combines TRBV5-4 with TRBJ2-1; 11 bases are shared with TRBD2. Germline V lookup: CDR1 SGHNT, CDR2 YYREEE (reference sequence). Unmatched junction bases numbered 4, after V lost 1 base and J lost 4 bases. The CDR3 runs to 16 residues. In nucleotides, the CDR3 is TGTGCCAGCAGCTTGACTAGCGGGGGAGATTACAATGAGCAGTTCTTC. It encodes CASSLTSGGDYNEQFF.

The count of this clone is one. The V and J genes are TRBV5-4 and TRBJ1-5; D is perhaps TRBD1 (6 bases). The CDR3 spans 13 residues. Trimming stripped 2 bases from V and 6 bases from J, with 9 bases between. CDR1 and CDR2 from the germline V gene are SGHNT and YYREEE (reference sequence). The CDR3 protein is CASSLQGSQPQHF. As DNA, the CDR3 is TGTGCCAGCAGCTTACAGGGATCTCAGCCCCAGCATTTT.

The chain couples TRBV6-2 or TRBV6-3 to TRBJ1-1; a weak D match, TRBD1 (6 bases). The germline V and J ends were trimmed by 6 bases and 3 bases, with 23 bases remaining between them. Germline V lookup: CDR1 MNHEY, CDR2 SVGEGT. This CDR3 is 17 amino acids long. CDR3 residues: CASSPQTGGLDDTEAFF. The DNA for the CDR3 is TGTGCCAGCAGCCCCCAGACTGGGGGCTTAGACGACACTGAAGCTTTCTTT.